The 17 T cell receptor beta chains below were found in one sample sequenced in a study of cytomegalovirus exposure and HLA in healthy donors. Some clones are missing from TCRdb's copy, which holds only in-frame ones; the method was immunoSEQ multiplex PCR. This sample has some 41,000 clones, with more than 85% found just once. The sequencing sample was made of PBMCs. All receptors come from a woman aged 18-29 years in good health and CMV-seronegative.

The rearrangement uses TRBV6-1 and TRBJ1-6, with 7 bases identical to TRBD1. Germline V CDR1 and CDR2: MNHNS, SASEGT. This CDR3 has 15 residues. V lost 1 base, J lost 11 bases, and 8 bases stayed unmatched. CDR3 sequence reads: CASSEGQGGRTPLHF. The CDR3 coding sequence is TGTGCCAGCAGTGAAGGACAGGGAGGAAGGACACCCCTCCACTTT.

A remark on this clone: Other DNA sequences within the sample encode an identical CDR3. This sequence joins TRBV29-1 and TRBJ2-3, with 7 bases that match TRBD1. The V gene end was trimmed by 6 bases and the J gene end by 2 bases; junction bases not matched to a gene: 2. The germline CDR1 and CDR2 sequences are SQVTM and ANQGSEA. This CDR3 contains 12 residues. DNA of the CDR3: TGCAGCGTGGGACAGAACACAGATACGCAGTATTTT. Translated: CSVGQNTDTQYF.

The genes are TRBV28 and TRBJ1-3; 10 positions agree with TRBD1. The CDR3 length is 15 residues. Trimming took 9 bases from V and 2 from J; bases not matched to a gene: 7. CDR1 and CDR2 (germline): MDHEN, SYDVKM. The CDR3 reads CASTPGTGAGNTIYF. In DNA, the CDR3 is TGTGCCAGTACTCCCGGGACAGGGGCTGGAAACACCATATATTTT.

This clone came up a few times. The rearrangement uses TRBV6-5 and TRBJ1-1; 7 bases are a match to TRBD1. J lost 5 bases, V lost 4 bases, and 7 bases had no gene match. Germline V CDR1 and CDR2: MNHEY, SVGAGI. The CDR3 spans 14 residues. CDR3 protein: CASSFDRAGTEAFF. Here the CDR3 DNA reads TGTGCCAGCAGTTTCGACAGGGCGGGAACTGAAGCTTTCTTT.

The gene calls are TRBV4-1 and TRBJ2-7; D might be TRBD1 (6 bases). This CDR3 has 16 amino acids. Between the trimmed V and J ends, which lost 0 bases and 3 bases, there was a span of 15 bases. Germline V gives CDR1 MGHRA, CDR2 YSYEKL. The CDR3 nucleotides are TGCGCCAGCAGCCAAGAACCAGGGGCAACATACTACGAGCAGTACTTC. Protein product: CASSQEPGATYYEQYF.

The chain recombines TRBV27 with TRBJ1-4; weak D call: TRBD1 (6 bases). Trimming removed 2 bases from V and 6 bases from J, with 19 bases in between. Germline V gene sequence: CDR1 MNHEY, CDR2 SMNVEV (reference sequence). The CDR3 spans 17 residues. CDR3 in amino acids: CASSLLGQGKGDEKLFF. The CDR3 DNA reads TGTGCCAGCAGTTTACTTGGGCAGGGGAAAGGGGATGAAAAACTGTTTTTT.

The chain has TRBV28 and TRBJ2-2; no firm D call. V gave up 2 bases and J gave up 1 base, with 2 bases separating them. This CDR3 has 13 amino acids. Germline V gene lookup returns CDR1 MDHEN and CDR2 SYDVKM. DNA of the CDR3: TGTGCCAGCAGTTTACAGAACACCGGGGAGCTGTTTTTT. Protein product: CASSLQNTGELFF.

This clone was seen just once. V is TRBV11-3 and J is TRBJ2-1; TRBD2 aligns across 13 bases. V gave up 6 bases and J gave up 1 base; unmatched junction bases: 6. CDR3 size: 17 residues. The germline gives CDR1 SGHNT, CDR2 YENEEA. This CDR3 is CASSYTSGRASYNEQFF. Here the CDR3 DNA reads TGTGCCAGCAGTTACACTAGCGGGAGGGCGTCCTACAATGAGCAGTTCTTC.

J is TRBJ2-7 and V is TRBV4-1, with D unclear. The CDR3 runs to 13 residues. The ends were cut back, 2 bases at V and 3 bases at J, with 8 bases in the middle. Germline lookup yields CDR1 MGHRA and CDR2 YSYEKL. CDR3 nucleotide sequence: TGCGCCAGCAGCCAAACAGAAGGCTACGAGCAGTACTTC. Its translation is CASSQTEGYEQYF.

V and J are TRBV19 and TRBJ1-2; D not resolved. The CDR3 extends over 13 amino acids. CDR1 LNHDA and CDR2 SQIVND come from the germline V gene (reference sequence). V lost 5 bases, J lost 4 bases, and 11 bases lay in between. The DNA for the CDR3 is TGTGCCAGTAGTTTCCGAAACTCCTATGGCTACACCTTC. It specifies CASSFRNSYGYTF.

The CDR3 DNA sequence: TGTGCCAGTACCCCTCAGGAGACTATTTATGGCTACACCTTC. As protein: CASTPQETIYGYTF. This rearrangement joins TRBV11-2 to TRBJ1-2; D call uncertain. This CDR3 is built from 14 residues. Looked up from germline, CDR1 is SGHAT and CDR2 is FQNNGV. V gave up 9 bases and J gave up 5 bases, with 19 bases separating them.

The V call is TRBV28, the J call TRBJ1-5, with 7 nucleotides matching TRBD1. The CDR3 covers 15 residues. Germline V lookup: CDR1 MDHEN, CDR2 SYDVKM. V lost 1 base, J lost 7 bases, and 7 bases stayed unmatched. CDR3 region: CASSLSTGVFQPQHF. Here the CDR3 DNA reads TGTGCCAGCAGTTTATCCACAGGGGTGTTCCAGCCCCAGCATTTT.

This chain uses TRBV5-6 with TRBJ2-7; maybe TRBD2 (5 bases). V lost 4 bases and J lost 0, with 14 bases in between. The CDR3 has 15 amino acids. Germline V CDR1 and CDR2: SGHDT, YYEEEE. The CDR3 reads CASSLRGRDSYEQYF. In DNA form, the CDR3 reads TGTGCCAGCAGCCTCCGTGGCCGGGACTCCTACGAGCAGTACTTC.

The gene calls are TRBV28 and TRBJ1-2; 8 positions match TRBD1. Losses at the gene ends were 6 bases for V and 8 bases for J; bases not matched to a gene: 20. The CDR3 has 17 amino acids. Germline CDR1 reads MDHEN; CDR2 reads SYDVKM. Written as DNA, the CDR3 is TGTGCCAGCAGCCCACACGCCGCCGGGACAGGTTTCTTCGGCTACACCTTC. Translating it yields CASSPHAAGTGFFGYTF.

This clone was counted a single time. The rearrangement joins TRBV2 to TRBJ1-1; 9 bases fit TRBD1. This CDR3 is 14 amino acids long. Trimming cost V 5 bases and J 4 bases; bases outside gene matches: 5. Germline V gene lookup returns CDR1 SNHLY and CDR2 FYNNEI. The CDR3 sequence is CASSPETGGTEAFF. The CDR3 DNA reads as TGTGCCAGCAGTCCAGAGACAGGGGGCACTGAAGCTTTCTTT.

This chain joins TRBV10-3 and TRBJ2-7, with D perhaps matching TRBD1 (6 bases). Germline CDR1 is ENHRY and CDR2 is SYGVKD. V lost 1 base to trimming and J lost 5 bases, with 15 bases between them. This CDR3 has 15 residues. CDR3 protein: CAISELEQGRNEQYF. The DNA of the CDR3 is TGTGCCATCAGTGAGTTGGAACAGGGTCGCAACGAGCAGTACTTC.

V usage is TRBV19 and J usage is TRBJ2-3; unclear D gene. Germline V CDR1 and CDR2: LNHDA, SQIVND (reference sequence). V was cut by 10 bases and J by 1 base, with 15 bases left in between. There are 14 residues in the CDR3. The chain's CDR3 is CATQVQIGTDTQYF. The DNA of the CDR3 is TGTGCCACCCAGGTCCAAATAGGCACAGATACGCAGTATTTT.